This entry concerns a single TCR beta chain. Its antigen remains unidentified. The record has no base qualities; no much larger clone is one base away. The sample belongs to a study of T-cell memory formation after mild COVID-19 (dated by TCRdb to 2020 to 2022). Turning to the overall study: TCR sequence clusters from the two donors were largely donor specific. The cohort comprised two young, previously healthy adult volunteers, one female and one male. Longitudinal TCRalpha and TCRbeta repertoire sequencing tracked T-cell clones expanding and contracting after mild COVID-19 in a couple of donors. Findings and caveats that apply to the study as a whole: SARS-CoV-2 specificity was not confirmed for the second-wave clones peaking on day 37. Contracting CD4+ clones turned up mainly in the CM and EM memory subsets, whereas EMRA was where CD8+ clones were enriched. Some responding clones were detected in pre-infection memory, which suggested that pre-existing cross-reactive memory T cells had joined the SARS-CoV-2 response. The study covered only a couple of mild cases, and larger cohorts including severe cases with pre-infection samples were considered necessary. Balanced CD4/CD8 phenotypes were observed for clones contracting from day 15 to 85, whereas a bias towards CD4+ was observed for a second wave of clones expanding from day 15 to 37.

Sequencing relied on an Illumina NovaSeq 6000. Using 5'RACE with constant-segment primers, TCRalpha and TCRbeta cDNA libraries were constructed, with sample barcodes and unique molecular identifiers added in the process. RNA was extracted from every sample with Trizol reagent. Libraries were amplified in two PCR steps, with a second sample barcode and Illumina TruSeq adapters added in the second step. Libraries were sequenced on an Illumina NovaSeq with 2 x 150 bp paired-end reads. Concerning the study's data processing: Demultiplexing of reads and collapsing into UMI-guided consensus sequences were performed with migec v1.2.7. Using mixcr v2.1.11, UMI consensuses were aligned to TRA and TRB V and J templates and then assembled into clonotypes. A clonotype was counted as expanded or contracted only when both edgeR and NoisET called the clonotype significant, with the noise models trained on biological replicates. For edgeR calls, the thresholds were a false discovery rate-adjusted p below 0.01 and a log2 fold-change of 1. As an exploratory analysis of dynamics, max-normalized trajectories of the 1000 most abundant clonotypes were examined by PCA with hierarchical clustering. The CD4 or CD8 phenotype of responding clones was assigned using the separately sequenced CD4+ and CD8+ repertoires. TCRdb reanalyzed the raw reads on its own, using fastp at Q25 for trimming and MiXCR for clone calling, and kept in-frame beta chains. Rows with one shared CDR3 protein collapse into an entry with the most common genes and DNA. None of the V and J calls come from the authors' own analysis; TCRdb made them. Here the sample has under 600,000 distinct CDR3 sequences; less than 25% occur a single time. The ten biggest clones cover approximately 8% of the sample.

Ficoll-Paque density gradient centrifugation was used to isolate PBMCs. Sequenced input: PBMCs or a T cell subset sorted from them (not recorded which). The receptor's source is an adult woman who had mild COVID-19 (a few samples of this study predate the infection). The sample titles of this study are shuffled in the database, so cell type and time point are left out; the donor was told from shared clones.

The CDR3 protein sequence reads: CASSLVVAGSTDTQYF. At the DNA level, the sequence is TGTGCCAGCAGCTTGGTAGTGGCGGGGAGCACAGATACGCAGTATTTT. Recombination joined TRBV7-2 with TRBJ2-3, with a tentative D gene TRBD2 over 6 matching bases. At the junction V is shortened by 3 bases and J by 0 bases, with 13 bases in between. The germline V gene provides CDR1 SGHTA and CDR2 FQGNSA. Reading from cysteine to phenylalanine, the CDR3 counts 16 amino acids. Of the read, only the CDR3 DNA is kept; its 48 bases are in frame from base 1.